This paragraph covers one TCR beta chain sequence. Per germline, CDR1 KGHSH and CDR2 LQKENI. The CDR3 loop spans 15 amino acids. V shed 6 bases and J 6 bases; nucleotides not matched to a gene: 10. The record originates from a study of cytomegalovirus exposure and HLA in healthy donors. Researchers ran the PCR with 60 Vbeta and 13 Jbeta primers. Here immunoSEQ multiplex PCR was the method, and the copy in TCRdb shows in-frame clones only, minus some. The sample has just under 250,000 clones, 82% seen once. The sequence derives from a woman aged 40 to 55 in good health and CMV-seropositive. Sequencing input: PBMCs. The gene calls are TRBV18 and TRBJ1-1; 10 nucleotides match TRBD1. The CDR3 reads CASSPVGTGASEAFF. The CDR3 coding sequence is TGTGCCAGCTCCCCTGTAGGGACAGGGGCTTCTGAAGCTTTCTTT. Full variable domain (rest looked up from reference TRBV18 and TRBJ1-1): NAGVMQNPRHLVRRRGQEARLRCSPMKGHSHVYWYRQLPEEGLKFMVYLQKENIIDESGMPKERFSAEFPKEGPSILRIQQVVRGDSAAYFCASSPVGTGASEAFFGQGTRLTVV.